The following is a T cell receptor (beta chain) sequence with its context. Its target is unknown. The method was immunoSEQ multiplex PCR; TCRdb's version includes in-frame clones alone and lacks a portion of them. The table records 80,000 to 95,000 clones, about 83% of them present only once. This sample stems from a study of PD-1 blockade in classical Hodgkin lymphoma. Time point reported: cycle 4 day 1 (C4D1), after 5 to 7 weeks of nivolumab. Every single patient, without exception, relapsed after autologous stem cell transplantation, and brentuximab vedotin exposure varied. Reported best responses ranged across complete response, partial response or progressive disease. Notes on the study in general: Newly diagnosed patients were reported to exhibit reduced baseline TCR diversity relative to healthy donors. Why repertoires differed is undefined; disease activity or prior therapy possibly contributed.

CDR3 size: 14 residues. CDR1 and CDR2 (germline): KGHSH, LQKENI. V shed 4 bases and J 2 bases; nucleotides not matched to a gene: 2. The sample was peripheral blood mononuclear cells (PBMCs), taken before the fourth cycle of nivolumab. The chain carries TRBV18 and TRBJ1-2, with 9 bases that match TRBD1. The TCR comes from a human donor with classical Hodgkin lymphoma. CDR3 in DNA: TGTGCCAGCTCACTAGGGACAGGGAACTATGGCTACACCTTC. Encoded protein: CASSLGTGNYGYTF.